These T cell receptor beta chains were read from a single sample in a study of T cell responses to AZD1222 COVID-19 vaccine. Repertoires were generated with immunoSEQ multiplex PCR, while TCRdb's copy carries only in-frame clones and drops some. The data show roughly 130,000 clones, 92% seen once. Source: peripheral blood, taken on day 0 of AZD1222 vaccination. The receptors derive from an adult in good health. CDR3s include the opening cysteine and the closing phenylalanine or tryptophan. Fields, in order: clone size, V gene, D gene, J gene, CDR3 protein, CDR3 DNA. The D gene is left open where the match is weak. Some rows mark clone size as missing; the rest say once, few, many or name a class of expanded clone.

-	TRBV10-3	TRBD1	TRBJ1-1	CATTGTANTEAFF	TGTGCCACCACCGGGACAGCTAACACTGAAGCTTTCTTT
-	TRBV12-3/TRBV12-4	-	TRBJ1-1	CASSPNTEAFF	TGTGCCAGCAGTCCGAACACTGAAGCTTTCTTT
-	TRBV7-2	-	TRBJ1-4	CASSPPGRDEKLFF	TGTGCCAGCAGCCCCCCAGGGAGGGATGAAAAACTGTTTTTT
-	TRBV5-4	-	TRBJ1-1	CASNRQGKNTEAFF	TGTGCCAGCAACCGCCAGGGTAAGAACACTGAAGCTTTCTTT
-	TRBV28	TRBD1	TRBJ1-1	CASSFPRTGNTEAFF	TGTGCCAGCAGTTTCCCCCGGACAGGGAACACTGAAGCTTTCTTT
-	TRBV28	TRBD2	TRBJ2-1	CASSWTVGGGPGNEQFF	TGTGCCAGCAGCTGGACTGTCGGGGGAGGGCCGGGGAATGAGCAGTTCTTC
-	TRBV7-9	-	TRBJ1-5	CASSLWGKEPQHF	TGTGCCAGCAGCTTGTGGGGCAAGGAGCCCCAGCATTTT
-	TRBV7-9	-	TRBJ1-1	CASSMWNTEAFF	TGTGCCAGCAGCATGTGGAACACTGAAGCTTTCTTT
-	TRBV12-3/TRBV12-4	-	TRBJ1-2	CASSLLPGYGYTF	TGTGCCAGCAGTTTGCTACCGGGCTATGGCTACACCTTC
-	TRBV11-2	-	TRBJ2-2	CASSQSFGAGELFF	TGTGCCAGCAGCCAGAGTTTTGGTGCCGGGGAGCTGTTTTTT
-	TRBV7-2	-	TRBJ1-1	CASSLGIVGYTEAFF	TGTGCCAGCAGCTTAGGGATTGTAGGGTACACTGAAGCTTTCTTT
-	TRBV2	-	TRBJ2-3	CASSAGRDTQYF	TGTGCCAGCAGTGCTGGGCGCGATACGCAGTATTTT
once	TRBV5-4	TRBD1	TRBJ2-3	CASSKTGTLTDTQYF	TGTGCCAGCAGTAAGACAGGGACCCTCACAGATACGCAGTATTTT
-	TRBV18	-	TRBJ1-4	CASSPDLIATNEKLFF	TGTGCCAGCTCGCCGGACCTAATTGCAACTAATGAAAAACTGTTTTTT
-	TRBV6-6	TRBD2	TRBJ2-5	CASSSEGLAVQETQYF	TGTGCCAGCAGTTCCGAGGGACTAGCGGTTCAAGAGACCCAGTACTTC
-	TRBV12-3/TRBV12-4	-	TRBJ1-3	CASSYGNTIYF	TGTGCCAGCAGTTATGGAAACACCATATATTTT
-	TRBV24-1	-	TRBJ2-1	CATSAFGGRGDEQFF	TGTGCCACCAGTGCCTTTGGCGGCAGGGGCGATGAGCAGTTCTTC
-	TRBV7-9	TRBD1	TRBJ2-1	CASSSRDRDNNEQFF	TGTGCCAGCAGCTCCCGGGACAGGGACAACAATGAGCAGTTCTTC
-	TRBV14	TRBD2	TRBJ2-1	CASSLSGTRGEQFF	TGTGCCAGCAGCCTAAGCGGGACTAGGGGTGAGCAGTTCTTC
-	TRBV3-1/TRBV3-2	-	TRBJ1-5	CASSQDRRAPQHF	TGTGCCAGCAGCCAAGATCGTAGGGCGCCCCAGCATTTT
-	TRBV19	-	TRBJ2-5	CATGGGGETQYF	TGTGCCACGGGGGGCGGCGGGGAGACCCAGTACTTC
-	TRBV24-1	-	TRBJ1-1	CATRQGTEAFF	TGTGCCACCAGACAGGGCACTGAAGCTTTCTTT
-	TRBV6-5	TRBD2	TRBJ2-5	CASRLTSGGAETQYF	TGTGCCAGCAGATTGACTAGCGGGGGGGCGGAGACCCAGTACTTC
-	TRBV18	TRBD1	TRBJ1-6	CASSPLRDSNSPLHF	TGTGCCAGCTCTCCCCTCCGGGACAGTAATTCACCCCTCCACTTT
-	TRBV24-1	-	TRBJ1-5	CATSEQGSGQPQHF	TGTGCCACCAGTGAGCAGGGATCCGGTCAGCCCCAGCATTTT